The next 32 T cell receptor beta chains were all read from a single sample in a study of cytomegalovirus exposure and HLA in healthy donors listed by TCRdb under 2017. Libraries were prepared through the immunoSEQ multiplex PCR assay. For the multiplex PCR, a mixture combining 60 forward primers for TCR Vbeta segments and 13 reverse primers for TCR Jbeta segments was used. TCRdb took this table from immuneACCESS and kept in-frame rearrangements with V and J called. Such tables lack part of the clones; where checked against another copy, unresolved V genes explain under half of the gap, and the rest is unexplained. Across this sample there are some 220,000 clones, with approximately 84% seen only once. The ten largest clones add up to 0.55% to 0.7% of the sample. Sequencing input: PBMCs. The receptors stem from a woman in her 40s in good health and CMV-seronegative.

The rearrangement uses TRBV27 and TRBJ1-6; unclear D gene. The germline V and J ends were trimmed by 7 bases and 0 bases, with 7 bases remaining between them. Germline CDR1 and CDR2: MNHEY and SMNVEV (reference sequence). CDR3 length: 14 amino acids. The CDR3 spells CASKWSSYNSPLHF. The CDR3 DNA is TGTGCCAGCAAGTGGAGCTCCTATAATTCACCCCTCCACTTT.

The sample holds one count of this clone. V and J are TRBV14 and TRBJ1-1; no firm D call. The germline CDR1 and CDR2 sequences are SGHDN and FVKESK. V was pared by 0 bases and J by 5 bases, with 7 bases between. The CDR3 has 13 amino acids. As DNA, the CDR3 is TGTGCCAGCAGCCAAGAACAGTGGACTGAAGCTTTCTTT. Translated, it gives CASSQEQWTEAFF.

The chain carries TRBV6-5 and TRBJ2-2, with a weak D call TRBD2 (7 bases). This CDR3 has 12 residues. Germline V gives CDR1 MNHEY, CDR2 SVGAGI. Trimming shortened V by 8 bases and J by 6 bases, and 10 bases separated the two germline ends. CDR3 bases: TGTGCCAGCGGGGGGGCCCCCGGGGAGCTGTTTTTT. This gives the protein CASGGAPGELFF.

The chain recombines TRBV7-3 with TRBJ2-1; 8 bases agree with TRBD2. CDR1 and CDR2 from the germline V gene are SGHTA and FQGTGA. CDR3 length: 15 residues. The V segment lost 2 bases and the J segment 6 bases; nucleotides outside the gene matches: 6. The CDR3 reads CASSLLLAGPNEQFF. The CDR3, as DNA: TGTGCCAGCAGCTTATTGCTAGCGGGCCCCAATGAGCAGTTCTTC.

The chain carries TRBV7-9 and TRBJ1-2; maybe TRBD1 (6 bases). Germline V gives CDR1 SEHNR, CDR2 FQNEAQ (reference sequence). Trimming stripped 3 bases from V and 2 bases from J, with 10 bases between. The CDR3 spans 14 residues. CDR3 nucleotides: TGTGCCAGCAGCTTCCAGGACAGAAACTATGGCTACACCTTC. Protein: CASSFQDRNYGYTF.

This clone was detected once. The chain couples TRBV5-1 to TRBJ1-6, with a weak D call TRBD1 (6 bases). The CDR3 is made up of 14 amino acids. CDR1 is SGHRS, CDR2 YFSETQ, per germline. The V and J ends lost 4 bases and 5 bases respectively, with 10 bases between them. The CDR3 spells CASSDRTNNSPLHF. CDR3 DNA: TGCGCCAGCAGCGACAGGACAAATAATTCACCCCTCCACTTT.

This clone was seen more than once but under ten times. V is TRBV10-3 and J is TRBJ1-6, with 9 bases identical to TRBD1. Germline CDR1 and CDR2: ENHRY and SYGVKD. The CDR3 spans 15 residues. The V gene end was trimmed by 6 bases and the J gene end by 4 bases; junction bases not matched to a gene: 4. CDR3 sequence: CAISTGTGYNSPLHF. As DNA, the CDR3 is TGTGCCATCAGCACCGGGACAGGGTATAATTCACCCCTCCACTTT.

The chain employs TRBV5-1 and TRBJ2-3; 8 nucleotides match TRBD2. Trimming took 1 base from V and 0 from J; bases not matched to a gene: 1. CDR3 length: 15 amino acids. In germline, CDR1 is SGHRS, CDR2 YFSETQ. The CDR3 loop reads CASSLTSGSTDTQYF. CDR3 sequence (DNA): TGCGCCAGCAGCTTGACTAGCGGCAGCACAGATACGCAGTATTTT. Full variable domain (missing parts from reference TRBV5-1 and TRBJ2-3): KAGVTQTPRYLIKTRGQQVTLSCSPISGHRSVSWYQQTPGQGLQFLFEYFSETQRNKGNFPGRFSGRQFSNSRSEMNVSTLELGDSALYLCASSLTSGSTDTQYFGPGTRLTVL.

This clone appeared once. V usage is TRBV11-3 and J usage is TRBJ1-3, with 7 bases that match TRBD1. Germline trimming cut 3 bases from V and 0 bases from J; bases unmatched to any gene: 2. Germline V gene sequence: CDR1 SGHNT, CDR2 YENEEA. CDR3 length: 15 amino acids. The CDR3 region is CASSFQGVSGNTIYF. CDR3 DNA: TGTGCCAGCAGCTTTCAGGGGGTCTCTGGAAACACCATATATTTT.

The V and J genes are TRBV7-2 and TRBJ2-1, with TRBD1 matching over 11 bases. Trimming took 6 bases from V and 8 from J; bases not matched to a gene: 9. Germline V lookup: CDR1 SGHTA, CDR2 FQGNSA. CDR3 length: 15 residues. CDR3 DNA: TGTGCCAGCAGTTCGCGGACAGGGGGCTATTATGAGCAGTTCTTC. Amino acid sequence: CASSSRTGGYYEQFF. The full variable domain, its missing parts supplied by reference TRBV7-2 and TRBJ2-1, is GAGVSQSPSNKVTEKGKDVELRCDPISGHTALYWYRQSLGQGLEFLIYFQGNSAPDKSGLPSDRFSAERTGGSVSTLTIQRTQQEDSAVYLCASSSRTGGYYEQFFGPGTRLTVL.

The V gene is TRBV9, the J gene TRBJ2-7; 11 bases fit TRBD1. V was clipped by 4 bases and J by 2 bases; unmatched bases: 5. The V gene's germline CDR1 is SGDLS and CDR2 YYNGEE. The CDR3 covers 15 residues. CDR3 loop: CASSRTGGFAYEQYF. The CDR3 DNA reads TGTGCCAGCAGCCGGACAGGGGGCTTCGCCTACGAGCAGTACTTC.

The chain couples TRBV9 to TRBJ2-7; TRBD1 matches at 9 bases. The CDR3 is 16 residues long. CDR1 SGDLS and CDR2 YYNGEE come from the germline V gene. The trim removed 3 bases at V and 2 bases at J, leaving 9 bases unmatched. The CDR3 nucleotides read TGTGCCAGCAGCGCCTTGCCGGGACAGGGTCCCTACGAGCAGTACTTC. It codes for CASSALPGQGPYEQYF.

The V and J genes are TRBV19 and TRBJ1-2; TRBD1 agrees at 9 bases. J was trimmed by 8 bases and V by 9 bases; bases with no gene match: 10. The CDR3 is 13 residues long. The germline V gene has CDR1 LNHDA and CDR2 SQIVND (reference sequence). The CDR3 loop reads CASSPTGGGGYTF. CDR3 DNA: TGTGCCAGCAGTCCGACAGGGGGAGGCGGCTACACCTTC.

V gene TRBV5-1 combines with J gene TRBJ2-3, with D possibly matching TRBD2 (7 bases). Germline V lookup: CDR1 SGHRS, CDR2 YFSETQ. The CDR3 length is 14 residues. Trimming took off 6 bases at V and 2 bases at J, with 13 bases between the two ends. The CDR3 here is CASTPGGLTDTQYF. The CDR3 coding sequence is TGCGCCAGCACCCCGGGGGGCCTCACAGATACGCAGTATTTT.

The chain joins TRBV27 to TRBJ2-3; TRBD2 agrees at 8 bases. V lost 6 bases to trimming and J lost 5 bases; unmatched junction nucleotides: 10. The CDR3 extends over 15 amino acids. The germline V gene encodes CDR1 MNHEY and CDR2 SMNVEV (reference sequence). Here the CDR3 reads CASRSGGAREDTQYF. CDR3 in DNA: TGTGCCAGCAGGTCGGGGGGGGCAAGGGAAGATACGCAGTATTTT.

The rearrangement uses TRBV19 and TRBJ1-5, with a possible D match to TRBD1 (5 bases). The V end lost 2 bases, the J end lost 4 bases, and 12 bases lay between the germline ends. CDR3 size: 15 residues. Per germline, CDR1 LNHDA and CDR2 SQIVND (reference sequence). The CDR3 sequence is CASSIRRDGNQPQHF. Written as DNA, the CDR3 is TGTGCCAGTAGTATAAGGCGGGACGGTAATCAGCCCCAGCATTTT.

The rearrangement links TRBV11-2 to TRBJ2-7, with 9 bases identical to TRBD2. This CDR3 is built from 15 residues. Germline V gene sequence: CDR1 SGHAT, CDR2 FQNNGV. After removal of 3 bases from V and 2 bases from J, the junction contained 5 bases not matched to a gene. As DNA, the CDR3 is TGTGCCAGCAGCTTCACTGGCGGGGGGGCCTACGAGCAGTACTTC. This codes for CASSFTGGGAYEQYF.

This clone was seen a few times. The genes are TRBV6-1 and TRBJ2-7; D call uncertain. Trimming left V 3 bases short and J 8 bases short, with 11 bases between. CDR1 is MNHNS and CDR2 is SASEGT in the germline V gene. CDR3 size: 12 residues. This CDR3 is CASSESPPQQYF. The CDR3 DNA follows: TGTGCCAGCAGTGAGAGTCCCCCCCAGCAGTACTTC.

The chain recombines TRBV6-5 with TRBJ1-5, with 10 bases that match TRBD1. Germline lookup yields CDR1 MNHEY and CDR2 SVGAGI. The J segment lost 1 base and the V segment lost 6 bases, leaving 6 bases of the junction unmatched. The CDR3 length is 16 residues. The CDR3 is CASSYGQGGSNQPQHF. For the CDR3, the DNA is TGTGCCAGCAGCTACGGACAGGGGGGGAGCAATCAGCCCCAGCATTTT.

This clone was counted between two and nine times. The gene calls are TRBV30 and TRBJ1-5; weak D call: TRBD1 (6 bases). The germline V gene has CDR1 GTSNPN and CDR2 SVGIG (reference sequence). The CDR3 covers 14 residues. The V end was cut by 2 bases, the J end by 5 bases, with 13 bases between. This CDR3 is CAWSKGTTDQPQHF. CDR3 coding DNA: TGTGCCTGGAGTAAAGGGACAACCGATCAGCCCCAGCATTTT.

V and J are TRBV9 and TRBJ2-2; 12 nucleotides agree with TRBD2. Germline loops: CDR1 SGDLS, CDR2 YYNGEE. J was trimmed by 7 bases and V by 1 base; bases with no gene match: 5. CDR3 size: 16 residues. CDR3 sequence: CASSVQLAGGGGELFF. CDR3 coding DNA: TGTGCCAGCAGCGTACAACTAGCGGGGGGTGGCGGGGAGCTGTTTTTT.

V gene TRBV5-1 combines with J gene TRBJ1-2, with a possible D match to TRBD1 (5 bases). CDR1 is SGHRS and CDR2 is YFSETQ in the germline V gene. V was shortened by 4 bases and J by 5 bases, with 12 bases between the two germline ends. The CDR3 length is 13 residues. The CDR3 coding sequence is TGCGCCAGCAGCCCCCCAGGGCGATATGGCTACACCTTC. It encodes CASSPPGRYGYTF. Combining the CDR3 with reference TRBV5-1 and TRBJ1-2 gives the whole variable domain KAGVTQTPRYLIKTRGQQVTLSCSPISGHRSVSWYQQTPGQGLQFLFEYFSETQRNKGNFPGRFSGRQFSNSRSEMNVSTLELGDSALYLCASSPPGRYGYTFGSGTRLTVV.

The chain recombines TRBV10-3 with TRBJ1-2; 7 nucleotides align to TRBD1. This CDR3 comprises 11 residues. Per the germline V gene, CDR1 is ENHRY and CDR2 is SYGVKD. The V segment lost 10 bases and the J segment 8 bases; nucleotides outside the gene matches: 7. The CDR3 region has the DNA TGTGCCACCACAGGGGCGGAAGGCTACACCTTC. Amino acids: CATTGAEGYTF.

The V call is TRBV30, the J call TRBJ1-1; D is uncertain. The germline V gene encodes CDR1 GTSNPN and CDR2 SVGIG (reference sequence). V was shortened by 0 bases and J by 5 bases, with 7 bases between the two germline ends. CDR3 length: 12 residues. This CDR3 is CAWSVGRTEAFF. The CDR3 nucleotides are TGTGCCTGGAGTGTAGGGAGGACTGAAGCTTTCTTT.

The chain joins TRBV6-1 to TRBJ1-5; D is possibly TRBD1 (6 bases). This CDR3 comprises 17 residues. V was shortened by 3 bases and J by 2 bases, with 17 bases between the two germline ends. Germline V gene data show CDR1 as MNHNS and CDR2 as SASEGT. This chain's CDR3 is CASSDPPGAGRNQPQHF. DNA of the CDR3: TGTGCCAGCAGTGACCCCCCAGGGGCTGGGCGCAATCAGCCCCAGCATTTT.

The gene calls are TRBV2 and TRBJ1-2, with D perhaps matching TRBD1 (6 bases). CDR1 and CDR2 (germline): SNHLY, FYNNEI. The CDR3 loop spans 14 amino acids. Trimming stripped 3 bases from V and 1 base from J, with 9 bases between. For the CDR3, the DNA is TGTGCCAGCAGTGACAGGGGTGATAACTATGGCTACACCTTC. Translating gives CASSDRGDNYGYTF.

V and J are TRBV7-6 and TRBJ2-7; 10 positions agree with TRBD2. V trimming: 5 bases; J trimming: 0 bases; junction bases outside the gene matches: 4. This CDR3 contains 15 residues. Germline CDR1 is SGHVS and CDR2 is FNYEAQ. DNA of the CDR3: TGTGCCAGCAGCCCCAGCGGGGGGGCCTCCTACGAGCAGTACTTC. Encoded protein: CASSPSGGASYEQYF. Drawing the rest from reference TRBV7-6 and TRBJ2-7, the complete variable domain is GAGVSQSPRYKVTKRGQDVALRCDPISGHVSLYWYRQALGQGPEFLTYFNYEAQQDKSGLPNDRFSAERPEGSISTLTIQRTEQRDSAMYRCASSPSGGASYEQYFGPGTRLTVT.

This sequence joins TRBV5-1 and TRBJ2-7; 9 nucleotides agree with TRBD1. CDR1 and CDR2 from the germline V gene are SGHRS and YFSETQ. The CDR3 has 14 amino acids. The J segment lost 5 bases and the V segment lost 4 bases, leaving 7 bases of the junction unmatched. The DNA of the CDR3 is TGCGCCAGCAGCCCAAGGACAGGGGCCCACGAGCAGTACTTC. It yields the protein CASSPRTGAHEQYF. Supplemented by reference TRBV5-1 and TRBJ2-7, the full variable domain reads KAGVTQTPRYLIKTRGQQVTLSCSPISGHRSVSWYQQTPGQGLQFLFEYFSETQRNKGNFPGRFSGRQFSNSRSEMNVSTLELGDSALYLCASSPRTGAHEQYFGPGTRLTVT.

The chain combines TRBV28 with TRBJ1-2, with unresolved D. The germline V gene has CDR1 MDHEN and CDR2 SYDVKM. This CDR3 comprises 13 residues. V was clipped by 6 bases and J by 4 bases, with 12 bases between them. The CDR3: CASRAGGSYGYTF. In DNA form, the CDR3 reads TGTGCCAGCAGGGCTGGAGGATCCTATGGCTACACCTTC.

The chain recombines TRBV2 with TRBJ1-2; D unclear. Germline CDR1 is SNHLY and CDR2 is FYNNEI. The length of the CDR3 is 12 residues. V lost 7 bases and J lost 5, with 11 bases in between. The DNA for the CDR3 is TGTGCCAGCACTGACAACTCGTATGGCTACACCTTC. It encodes CASTDNSYGYTF. Based on the CDR3 plus reference TRBV2 and TRBJ1-2, the full variable domain is EPEVTQTPSHQVTQMGQEVILRCVPISNHLYFYWYRQILGQKVEFLVSFYNNEISEKSEIFDDQFSVERPDGSNFTLKIRSTKLEDSAMYFCASTDNSYGYTFGSGTRLTVV.

The J gene is TRBJ2-3, the V gene TRBV6-5, with a weak D call TRBD1 (5 bases). CDR1 and CDR2 (germline): MNHEY, SVGAGI. Trimming removed 7 bases from V and 5 bases from J, with 19 bases in between. CDR3 length: 15 residues. In DNA form, the CDR3 reads TGTGCCAGCACGAAGGGTTTGCATCAGGGAGATACGCAGTATTTT. It is translated as CASTKGLHQGDTQYF.

The chain employs TRBV19 and TRBJ1-2; D is perhaps TRBD1 (5 bases). The CDR3 runs to 15 residues. CDR1 is LNHDA, CDR2 SQIVND, per germline (reference sequence). V was cut by 6 bases and J by 2 bases, with 16 bases left in between. The CDR3 sequence: CASSIFRESNYGYTF. CDR3 sequence (DNA): TGTGCCAGTAGCATATTCAGGGAATCGAACTATGGCTACACCTTC.